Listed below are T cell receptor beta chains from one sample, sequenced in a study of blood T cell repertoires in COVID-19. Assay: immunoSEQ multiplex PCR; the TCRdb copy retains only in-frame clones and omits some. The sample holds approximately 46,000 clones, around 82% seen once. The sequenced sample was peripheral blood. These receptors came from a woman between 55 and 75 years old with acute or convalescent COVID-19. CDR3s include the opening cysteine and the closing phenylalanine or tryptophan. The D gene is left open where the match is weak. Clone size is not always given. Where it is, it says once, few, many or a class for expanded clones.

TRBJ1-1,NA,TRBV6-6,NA,TGTGCCAGCTTGGCCAGAAACACTGAAGCTTTCTTT,CASLARNTEAFF
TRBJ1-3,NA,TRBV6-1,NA,TGTGCCAGCAGTGAATGGTCCCACACTGGAAACACCATATATTTT,CASSEWSHTGNTIYF
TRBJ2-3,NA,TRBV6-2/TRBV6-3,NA,TGTGCCAGCAGTTACCCCTCTCGGACTACAGATACGCAGTATTTT,CASSYPSRTTDTQYF
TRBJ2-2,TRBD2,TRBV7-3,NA,TGTGCCAGCAGCTTAACCCCTATGGGCGGGAGGGTCACCGGGGAGCTGTTTTTT,CASSLTPMGGRVTGELFF
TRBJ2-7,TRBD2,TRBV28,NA,TGTGCCAGCAGTCTAGCGGGGGGCTCCTACGAGCAGTACTTC,CASSLAGGSYEQYF
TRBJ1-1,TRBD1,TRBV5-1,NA,TGCGCCAGCAGCTTCCGGACAGGGTGGGCGAACACTGAAGCTTTCTTT,CASSFRTGWANTEAFF
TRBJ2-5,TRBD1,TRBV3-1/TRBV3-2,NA,TGTGCCAGCAGCCAAGCCAGGGGGTGGACCCAGTACTTC,CASSQARGWTQYF
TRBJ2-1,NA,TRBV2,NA,TGTGCCAGCAGTGAACAAGGGGGCTCCTACAATGAGCAGTTCTTC,CASSEQGGSYNEQFF
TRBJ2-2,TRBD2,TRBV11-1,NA,TGTGCCAGCAGCTTCGTGCTAGCGGGAGGCGGGGAGCTGTTTTTT,CASSFVLAGGGELFF
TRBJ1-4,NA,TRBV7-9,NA,TGTGCCAGCAGCTTGACACAGGGAGCTAATGAAAAACTGTTTTTT,CASSLTQGANEKLFF
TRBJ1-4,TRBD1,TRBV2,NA,TGTGCCAGCAGTGGGGACAGGGGGAAAGGACTGTTTTTT,CASSGDRGKGLFF
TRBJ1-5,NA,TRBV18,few,TGTGCCAGCTCATCCGTTTCAGGGGATCAGCCCCAGCATTTT,CASSSVSGDQPQHF
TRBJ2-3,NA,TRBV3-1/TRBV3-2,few,TGTGCCAGCAGCCAACTAGCCACAGATACGCAGTATTTT,CASSQLATDTQYF
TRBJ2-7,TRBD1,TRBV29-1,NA,TGCAGCGTCGGCCATCGGGACAGGGTCCACGAGCAGTACTTC,CSVGHRDRVHEQYF
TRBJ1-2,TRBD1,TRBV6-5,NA,TGTGCCAGCAGCCGCGGACAGGGGATTGGCTACACCTTC,CASSRGQGIGYTF
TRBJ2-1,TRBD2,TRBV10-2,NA,TGCGCCAGCAGTTTCATCCAGCGGACTAGCGGGAGGGCCCGCCGTAGTAGTGAGCAGTTCTTC,CASSFIQRTSGRARRSSEQFF
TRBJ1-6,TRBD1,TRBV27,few,TGTGCCAGCAGTTTAAGTTTTTCGGGGGACAGGGTTGGTAATTCACCCCTCCACTTT,CASSLSFSGDRVGNSPLHF
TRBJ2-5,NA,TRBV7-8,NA,TGTGCCAGCAGCCGAAGGGGATCGGAGACCCAGTACTTC,CASSRRGSETQYF
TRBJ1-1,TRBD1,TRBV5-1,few,TGCGCCAGCAGCGCGGACAGGGGGAACACTGAAGCTTTCTTT,CASSADRGNTEAFF
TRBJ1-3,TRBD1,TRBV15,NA,TGTGCCACCAGGGCGGGGGACAGGCTCCTTTCGGGAAACACCATATATTTT,CATRAGDRLLSGNTIYF
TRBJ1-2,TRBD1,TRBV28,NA,TGTGCCAGCAGTACGGGGCAGGGGGTGGTCTATGGCTACACCTTC,CASSTGQGVVYGYTF
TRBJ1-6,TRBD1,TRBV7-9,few,TGTGCCAGCAGCTTAGGCAGGGGGATCAATTCACCCCTCCACTTT,CASSLGRGINSPLHF
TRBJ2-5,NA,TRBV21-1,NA,TGTGCCAGCAGCACGGGACTAGCGGGCTCCCCCGAGACCCAGTACTTC,CASSTGLAGSPETQYF
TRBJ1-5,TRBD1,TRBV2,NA,TGTGCCAGCGGGGACAGTTATAGCAATCAGCCCCAGCATTTT,CASGDSYSNQPQHF
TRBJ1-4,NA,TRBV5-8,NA,TGTGCCAGCAGCTTGCGGCAGGGCATTGCAACTAATGAAAAACTGTTTTTT,CASSLRQGIATNEKLFF
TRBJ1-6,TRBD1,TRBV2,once,TGTGCCAGCAAAATAGACAGGGGAAATTCACCCCTCCACTTT,CASKIDRGNSPLHF
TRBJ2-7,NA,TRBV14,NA,TGTGCCAGCAGCCGGGGACTCTACTACGAGCAGTACTTC,CASSRGLYYEQYF
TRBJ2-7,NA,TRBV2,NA,TGTGCCAGCAGAGGGCGACAGGTAGAAACGGGGGAGCAGTACTTC,CASRGRQVETGEQYF
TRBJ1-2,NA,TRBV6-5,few,TGTGCCAGCAGTTATCGGGGTACAAACTATGGCTACACCTTC,CASSYRGTNYGYTF
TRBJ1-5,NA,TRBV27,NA,TGTGCCAGCAGAGGTTTAGGGGCCATAAATCAGCCCCAGCATTTT,CASRGLGAINQPQHF
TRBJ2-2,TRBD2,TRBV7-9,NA,TGTGCCAGCAGCCTAACTAGCGGAACTTACACCGGGGAGCTGTTTTTT,CASSLTSGTYTGELFF
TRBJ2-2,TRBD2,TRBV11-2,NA,TGTGCCAGCAGCCCCAGACTAGCTGCGCGGGTCGGGGAGCTGTTTTTT,CASSPRLAARVGELFF
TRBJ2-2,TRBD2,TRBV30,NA,TGTGCCTGGAGTGGACTAGCGGGGGAGAACACCGGGGAGCTGTTTTTT,CAWSGLAGENTGELFF
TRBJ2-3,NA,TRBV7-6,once,TGTGCCAGCAGCGAACAGGAGACTAGCACAGATACGCAGTATTTT,CASSEQETSTDTQYF
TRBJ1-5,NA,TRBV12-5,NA,TGTGCTAGTGGTTTGGAGGGGGGCAATCAGCCCCAGCATTTT,CASGLEGGNQPQHF
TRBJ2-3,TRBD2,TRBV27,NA,TGTGCCAGCAGTTTAAGAGGACTAGCAACCGATACGCAGTATTTT,CASSLRGLATDTQYF
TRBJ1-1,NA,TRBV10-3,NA,TGTGCCATCAGTGACCCGGGGTTAAACACTGAAGCTTTCTTT,CAISDPGLNTEAFF
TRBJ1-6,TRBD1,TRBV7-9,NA,TGTGCCAGCAGCTTGGGACAGGGCTTCTATAATTCACCCCTCCACTTT,CASSLGQGFYNSPLHF
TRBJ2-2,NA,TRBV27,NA,TGTGCCAGCAGTTTCTTTGGTGGTGGAGCCGGGGAGCTGTTTTTT,CASSFFGGGAGELFF
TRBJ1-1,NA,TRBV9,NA,TGTGCCAGCAGCGTTCTACCGAACACTGAAGCTTTCTTT,CASSVLPNTEAFF
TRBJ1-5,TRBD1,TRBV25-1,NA,TGTGCCAGCAGTCGGGACAGCTATCTTCCCCAGCATTTT,CASSRDSYLPQHF
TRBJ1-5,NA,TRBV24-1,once,TGTGCCACCACCGAACTACAGGGTGCGCGGCAGCCCCAGCATTTT,CATTELQGARQPQHF
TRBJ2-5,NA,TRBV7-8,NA,TGTGCCAGCAGCTTATCTCCGGGACAAGAGACCCAGTACTTC,CASSLSPGQETQYF
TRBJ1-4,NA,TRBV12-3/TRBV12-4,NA,TGTGCCAGCAGAATCACAACTAATGAAAAACTGTTTTTT,CASRITTNEKLFF
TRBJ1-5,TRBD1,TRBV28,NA,TGTGCCAGCAGAGGGGACAGGGTGAGCAATCAGCCCCAGCATTTT,CASRGDRVSNQPQHF
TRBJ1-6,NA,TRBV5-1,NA,TGCGCCAGCAGCAGCGGGGGGGGCGCATCTTCACCCCTCCACTTT,CASSSGGGASSPLHF
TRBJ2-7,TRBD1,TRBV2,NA,TGTGCCAGCAGTGAGCAGGGGGCAGGCTACGAGCAGTACTTC,CASSEQGAGYEQYF
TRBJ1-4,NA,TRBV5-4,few,TGTGCCAGCAGCCCCAACAGGGTTGGGGAAAAACTGTTTTTT,CASSPNRVGEKLFF
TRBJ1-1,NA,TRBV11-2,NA,TGTGCCAGCGGCCCTTTGGGGGGTGTTGCTGAAGCTTTCTTT,CASGPLGGVAEAFF
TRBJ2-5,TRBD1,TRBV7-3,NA,TGTGCCAGCAGCAGGGACAGCCAAGAGACCCAGTACTTC,CASSRDSQETQYF
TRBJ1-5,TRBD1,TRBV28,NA,TGTGCCAGCAGTTGGACAGGGGCGAGCAATCAGCCCCAGCATTTT,CASSWTGASNQPQHF
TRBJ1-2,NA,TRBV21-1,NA,TGTGCCAGCAGCAAATCCGGAGACAGCACCGGCGCGGGCTACACCTTC,CASSKSGDSTGAGYTF
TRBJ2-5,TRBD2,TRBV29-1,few,TGCAGCGTCGAACCGACTAGCGGGAGGGCACACTTC,CSVEPTSGRAHF
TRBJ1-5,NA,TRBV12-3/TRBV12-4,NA,TGTGCCAGCAGTTTAGGCAGGTATCAGCCCCAGCATTTT,CASSLGRYQPQHF
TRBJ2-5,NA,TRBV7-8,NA,TGTGCCAGCAGCTCCCCCGGGGAGTGGCAAGAGACCCAGTACTTC,CASSSPGEWQETQYF